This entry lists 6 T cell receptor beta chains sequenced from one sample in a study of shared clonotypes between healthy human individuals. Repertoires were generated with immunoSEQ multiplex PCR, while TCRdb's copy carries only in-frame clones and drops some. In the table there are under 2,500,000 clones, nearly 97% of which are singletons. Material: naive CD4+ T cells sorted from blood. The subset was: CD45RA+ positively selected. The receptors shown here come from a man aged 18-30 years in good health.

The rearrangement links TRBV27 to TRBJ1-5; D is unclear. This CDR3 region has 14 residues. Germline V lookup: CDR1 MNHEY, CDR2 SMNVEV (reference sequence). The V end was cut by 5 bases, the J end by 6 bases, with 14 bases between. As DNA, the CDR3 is TGTGCCAGCAGTCCGGGTCCCACGGTTCAGCCCCAGCATTTT. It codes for CASSPGPTVQPQHF.

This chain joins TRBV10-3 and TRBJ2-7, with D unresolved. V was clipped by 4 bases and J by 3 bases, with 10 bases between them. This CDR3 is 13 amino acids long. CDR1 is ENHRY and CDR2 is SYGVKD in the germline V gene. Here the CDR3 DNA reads TGTGCCATCAGTGGTGGGGTCGGCTACGAGCAGTACTTC. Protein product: CAISGGVGYEQYF.

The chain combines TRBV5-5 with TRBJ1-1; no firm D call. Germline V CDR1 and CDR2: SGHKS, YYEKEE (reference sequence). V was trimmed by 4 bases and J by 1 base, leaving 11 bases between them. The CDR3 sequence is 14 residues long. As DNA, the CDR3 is TGTGCCAGCAGCCCCCAGACCGGGAACACTGAAGCTTTCTTT. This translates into CASSPQTGNTEAFF.

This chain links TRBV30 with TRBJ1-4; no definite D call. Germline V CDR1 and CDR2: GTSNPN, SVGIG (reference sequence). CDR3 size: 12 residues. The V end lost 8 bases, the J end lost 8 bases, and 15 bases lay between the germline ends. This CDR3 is CALTALGEKLFF. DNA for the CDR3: TGTGCCCTGACGGCCTTGGGGGAAAAACTGTTTTTT.

The CDR3 reads CASSNQGAGRETQYF. CDR3 bases: TGCGCCAGCAGCAACCAAGGGGCAGGGCGAGAGACCCAGTACTTC. This chain connects TRBV5-1 to TRBJ2-5, with D tentatively TRBD1 (5 bases). V was trimmed by 4 bases and J by 4 bases, leaving 17 bases between them. Germline V gives CDR1 SGHRS, CDR2 YFSETQ. The CDR3 runs 15 residues.

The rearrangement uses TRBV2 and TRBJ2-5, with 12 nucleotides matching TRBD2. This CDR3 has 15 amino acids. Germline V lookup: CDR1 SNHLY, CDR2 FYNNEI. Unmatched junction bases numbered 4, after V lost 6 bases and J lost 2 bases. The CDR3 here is CASSLAGGLQETQYF. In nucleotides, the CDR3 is TGTGCCAGCAGCCTAGCGGGAGGGCTACAAGAGACCCAGTACTTC.